A single sample gave rise to the 19 T cell receptor beta chains below, sequenced in a study of TIL therapy for anti-PD-1-resistant metastatic lung cancer. The immunoSEQ assay was v3. Assay used: immunoSEQ multiplex PCR; TCRdb lists only in-frame clones, some missing. This sample has about 59,000 clones, with roughly 70% found just once. The time point denotes: pre-treatment sample, taken before nivolumab and TIL therapy. The sample here was blood, taken at baseline. Receptor source: a person between 30 and 79 years old with non-small cell lung cancer.

V gene TRBV11-3 combines with J gene TRBJ2-3; 11 nucleotides line up with TRBD2. The CDR3 sequence is 13 residues long. With V trimmed by 8 bases and J by 11 bases, 9 bases remained unmatched. The V gene's germline CDR1 is SGHNT and CDR2 YENEEA. The CDR3 DNA sequence: TGTGCCAGCGCTAGCGGGGGGTCTCTTAGGCAGTATTTT. Its protein is CASASGGSLRQYF.

This clone was found a few times. This chain joins TRBV6-5 and TRBJ1-6, with TRBD1 as a possible D gene (6 bases). The CDR3 loop spans 15 amino acids. Trimming removed 6 bases from V and 5 bases from J, with 14 bases in between. CDR1 MNHEY and CDR2 SVGAGI come from the germline V gene. The CDR3 region has the DNA TGTGCCAGCAGCCAGACAGGATACCATAATTCACCCCTCCACTTT. Its protein is CASSQTGYHNSPLHF.

The CDR3 is CASSAMDRGNSPLHF. As DNA, the CDR3 is TGTGCCAGCAGCGCCATGGACAGGGGTAATTCACCCCTCCACTTT. V is TRBV7-9 and J is TRBJ1-6, with 9 bases lining up with TRBD1. Germline CDR1 is SEHNR and CDR2 is FQNEAQ (reference sequence). The length of the CDR3 is 15 residues. V was clipped by 5 bases and J by 6 bases; unmatched bases: 5.

The genes are TRBV6-6 and TRBJ2-7; the match to TRBD2 covers 12 bases. This CDR3 contains 15 residues. Germline V CDR1 and CDR2: MNHNY, SVGAGI (reference sequence). V lost 7 bases to trimming and J lost 1 base; unmatched junction nucleotides: 5. CDR3 coding DNA: TGTGCCAGCATTCCCGGACTAGCGGGGTCCTACGAGCAGTACTTC. Amino acids: CASIPGLAGSYEQYF.

The chain carries TRBV13 and TRBJ2-7, with D uncertain. Trimming took off 0 bases at V and 0 bases at J, with 15 bases between the two ends. The CDR3 is made up of 17 amino acids. Germline CDR1 and CDR2: PRHDT and FYEKMQ (reference sequence). The CDR3 DNA is TGTGCCAGCAGCTTAGGCGGGTCAGGATTCAGCTCCTACGAGCAGTACTTC. Protein sequence: CASSLGGSGFSSYEQYF. The full variable domain, its missing parts supplied by reference TRBV13 and TRBJ2-7, is AAGVIQSPRHLIKEKRETATLKCYPIPRHDTVYWYQQGPGQDPQFLISFYEKMQSDKGSIPDRFSAQQFSDYHSELNMSSLELGDSALYFCASSLGGSGFSSYEQYFGPGTRLTVT.

The chain recombines TRBV7-2 with TRBJ2-3; the D gene is possibly TRBD2 (6 bases). Germline V lookup: CDR1 SGHTA, CDR2 FQGNSA. Trimming pared 8 bases from V and 4 bases from J, leaving 10 bases between. The CDR3 totals 12 residues. CDR3 sequence reads: CASSPGADTQYF. CDR3 nucleotide sequence: TGTGCCAGCTCTCCGGGGGCAGATACGCAGTATTTT.

This clone is judged medium-sized. This rearrangement joins TRBV4-2 to TRBJ1-6; a possible D gene is TRBD1 (5 bases). V was shortened by 8 bases and J by 8 bases, with 10 bases between the two germline ends. This CDR3 comprises 12 residues. CDR1 is LGHNA, CDR2 YNFKEQ, per germline. As DNA, the CDR3 is TGTGCCAGCGGCAGGGATGATTCACCCCTCCACTTT. Translation gives CASGRDDSPLHF.

V is TRBV4-3 and J is TRBJ2-3; D call uncertain. V dropped 1 base and J dropped 3 bases, with 8 bases sitting between them. The germline CDR1 and CDR2 sequences are LGHNA and YSLEER. This CDR3 is built from 14 residues. CDR3 DNA: TGCGCCAGCAGCCAAGCGCAGAGAACAGATACGCAGTATTTT. Protein: CASSQAQRTDTQYF.

This chain links TRBV9 with TRBJ2-3, with D possibly matching TRBD2 (6 bases). Germline V lookup: CDR1 SGDLS, CDR2 YYNGEE. This CDR3 comprises 16 residues. V was trimmed by 3 bases and J by 5 bases, leaving 19 bases between them. In nucleotides, the CDR3 is TGTGCCAGCAGCGCCGCCCTCCGGAGGGCGGGAGATACGCAGTATTTT. Translation: CASSAALRRAGDTQYF.

The chain employs TRBV19 and TRBJ1-2, with D tentatively TRBD1 (6 bases). CDR1 and CDR2 from the germline V gene are LNHDA and SQIVND (reference sequence). The CDR3 contains 14 residues. V lost 0 bases and J 8 bases, leaving 13 bases between the germline ends. CDR3: CASSIDRGARGYTF. DNA for the CDR3: TGTGCCAGTAGTATAGATCGGGGGGCTCGGGGCTACACCTTC.

The chain uses TRBV19 and TRBJ1-5; no clear D. V was clipped by 0 bases and J by 4 bases, with 7 bases between them. Per the germline V gene, CDR1 is LNHDA and CDR2 is SQIVND (reference sequence). The CDR3 runs to 14 residues. CDR3 sequence: CASSIDLENQPQHF. The CDR3 DNA follows: TGTGCCAGTAGTATAGATCTGGAAAATCAGCCCCAGCATTTT.

The CDR3 protein is CAWSVTRTLTYEQYF. In DNA, the CDR3 is TGTGCCTGGAGCGTTACAAGGACACTTACCTACGAGCAGTACTTC. The rearrangement joins TRBV30 to TRBJ2-7; perhaps TRBD1 as D (5 bases). V lost 3 bases and J lost 2, with 17 bases in between. Looked up from germline, CDR1 is GTSNPN and CDR2 is SVGIG (reference sequence). CDR3 length: 15 amino acids.

CDR3 nucleotides: TGCAGCGTTGTAGGAGAGACCCAGTACTTC. It encodes CSVVGETQYF. This chain connects TRBV29-1 to TRBJ2-5; no firm D call. The V gene lost 4 bases and the J gene lost 4 bases, with 4 bases spanning the gap. This CDR3 comprises 10 residues. The germline gives CDR1 SQVTM, CDR2 ANQGSEA.

For the CDR3, the DNA is TGCGCCAGCAGCCAAGAAACGGAGACCCGACCCAATTCACCCCTCCACTTT. It translates to CASSQETETRPNSPLHF. The chain couples TRBV4-3 to TRBJ1-6; the D is unclear. This CDR3 is 17 amino acids long. Per germline, CDR1 LGHNA and CDR2 YSLEER. The V and J ends lost 0 bases and 7 bases respectively, with 16 bases between them.

This clone was seen only once. V and J are TRBV29-1 and TRBJ2-1, with D perhaps matching TRBD1 (6 bases). V lost 6 bases and J 1 base, leaving 19 bases between the germline ends. CDR3 length: 16 amino acids. Germline V CDR1 and CDR2: SQVTM, ANQGSEA. CDR3 nucleotide sequence: TGCAGCGTCGGCCATCGGACAGCCTCTTCCTACAATGAGCAGTTCTTC. Its protein product is CSVGHRTASSYNEQFF.

CDR3 in amino acids: CASSLQLAQEQFF. The CDR3 coding sequence is TGCGCCAGCAGCTTGCAACTAGCGCAGGAGCAGTTCTTC. The rearrangement joins TRBV5-1 to TRBJ2-1, with 7 bases matching TRBD2. This CDR3 contains 13 residues. Germline lookup yields CDR1 SGHRS and CDR2 YFSETQ. V lost 1 base, J lost 10 bases, and 5 bases stayed unmatched.

The chain uses TRBV28 and TRBJ1-1; a possible D gene is TRBD1 (5 bases). Germline V CDR1 and CDR2: MDHEN, SYDVKM. The V and J ends lost 5 bases and 4 bases respectively, with 17 bases between them. The CDR3 consists of 15 residues. In DNA form, the CDR3 reads TGTGCCAGCAGTGAATCAGGGAGGTGGGGCACTGAAGCTTTCTTT. The encoded protein is CASSESGRWGTEAFF.

V gene TRBV12-5 combines with J gene TRBJ1-2, with D unclear. The CDR3 is made up of 13 amino acids. The germline V and J ends were trimmed by 0 bases and 8 bases, with 10 bases remaining between them. CDR1 is LGHNT, CDR2 FRNRAP, per germline. The CDR3 spells CASGLVPREGYTF. The CDR3 coding sequence is TGTGCTAGTGGTTTGGTACCCCGAGAAGGCTACACCTTC.

The chain has TRBV5-6 and TRBJ2-7; D is ambiguous. Trimming left V 4 bases short and J 3 bases short, with 11 bases between. Germline lookup yields CDR1 SGHDT and CDR2 YYEEEE. The length of the CDR3 is 13 residues. For the CDR3, the DNA is TGTGCCAGCAGCCTGAGTAGGAACTACGAGCAGTACTTC. It specifies CASSLSRNYEQYF.